This is a list of T cell receptor beta chains from one sample in a study of blood T cell repertoires in COVID-19. TCRdb's copy holds only in-frame clones and misses some; the assay was immunoSEQ multiplex PCR. Of about 120,000 clones listed, roughly 85% are singletons. Sequencing input: peripheral blood. Receptors were obtained from a human donor in a cohort sampled during active COVID-19. Both conserved end residues are part of each CDR3. The D gene is left open where the match is weak. Clone size is stated in some rows and not others, as once, few, many or a class when expanded.

j_call v_call d_call clone_size cdr3_aa cdr3_nt
TRBJ2-1 TRBV18 NA once CASSPSTYNEQFF TGTGCCAGCTCACCGTCTACCTACAATGAGCAGTTCTTC
TRBJ2-7 TRBV18 TRBD2 NA CASSPGLASHYEQYF TGTGCCAGCTCACCGGGACTAGCGAGCCACTACGAGCAGTACTTC
TRBJ2-5 TRBV18 TRBD1 NA CASSPPTGAETQYF TGTGCCAGCTCACCCCCGACAGGGGCGGAGACCCAGTACTTC
TRBJ2-2 TRBV19 NA NA CASRSGWTGELFF TGTGCCAGTAGGTCAGGGTGGACCGGGGAGCTGTTTTTT
TRBJ2-1 TRBV7-2 NA NA CASSLTPMDNEQFF TGTGCCAGCAGCTTAACGCCTATGGACAATGAGCAGTTCTTC
TRBJ2-3 TRBV10-3 NA NA CAISESRDTQYF TGTGCCATCAGTGAGTCTCGAGATACGCAGTATTTT
TRBJ2-5 TRBV2 NA NA CASSVELQETQYF TGTGCCAGCAGTGTTGAGCTCCAAGAGACCCAGTACTTC
TRBJ1-1 TRBV19 NA few CASSRLSGSYTEAFF TGTGCCAGTAGTAGGTTGAGCGGGAGTTACACTGAAGCTTTCTTT
TRBJ2-5 TRBV7-6 TRBD1 NA CASSLGGQGIETQYF TGTGCCAGCAGCTTGGGTGGACAGGGTATAGAGACCCAGTACTTC
TRBJ2-3 TRBV29-1 TRBD2 NA CSVEPLRGGPNTQYF TGCAGCGTTGAACCCCTGCGGGGGGGCCCGAATACGCAGTATTTT
TRBJ2-2 TRBV7-9 TRBD2 NA CASSPGETSGRIGGELFF TGTGCCAGCAGCCCGGGGGAGACTAGCGGGAGAATTGGCGGGGAGCTGTTTTTT
TRBJ2-3 TRBV5-1 TRBD2 NA CASSSTSGSDTQYF TGCGCCAGCAGCTCCACTAGCGGGAGTGATACGCAGTATTTT
TRBJ1-5 TRBV28 NA NA CASSRGGRDSNQPQHF TGTGCCAGCAGCCGTGGGGGCCGGGATAGCAATCAGCCCCAGCATTTT
TRBJ2-7 TRBV5-1 TRBD1 many CASSWTGSYEQYF TGCGCCAGCAGCTGGACAGGATCCTACGAGCAGTACTTC
TRBJ2-1 TRBV18 TRBD1 once CASSQRQGAANEQFF TGTGCCAGCTCCCAGCGGCAGGGGGCCGCCAATGAGCAGTTCTTC
TRBJ2-7 TRBV28 NA NA CASNLPGQTYEQYF TGTGCCAGCAATCTCCCGGGACAAACCTACGAGCAGTACTTC
TRBJ1-6 TRBV30 NA once CAWYDSRGYNSPLHF TGTGCCTGGTACGATTCCAGGGGCTATAATTCACCCCTCCACTTT
TRBJ2-5 TRBV2 TRBD2 NA CASSWGASGSQETQYF TGTGCCAGCAGTTGGGGGGCTAGCGGGAGCCAAGAGACCCAGTACTTC
TRBJ2-7 TRBV13 NA once CASSFEGVAYEQYF TGTGCCAGCAGCTTCGAAGGGGTGGCCTACGAGCAGTACTTC
TRBJ2-7 TRBV27 TRBD2 NA CASSPTRARGTSYEQYF TGTGCCAGCAGTCCAACCCGGGCGCGGGGGACCTCCTACGAGCAGTACTTC
TRBJ1-2 TRBV10-3 NA once CAISEGGWEGYTF TGTGCCATCAGTGAAGGAGGATGGGAAGGCTACACCTTC
TRBJ1-3 TRBV30 TRBD1 NA CALFRDRLSGNTIYF TGTGCCCTTTTCCGGGACAGACTCTCTGGAAACACCATATATTTT
TRBJ1-1 TRBV7-2 NA NA CASSLDRREAFF TGTGCCAGCAGCCTCGACAGGCGGGAGGCTTTCTTT
TRBJ2-7 TRBV5-4 NA once CASSFFIGLPTSYEQYF TGTGCCAGCAGCTTCTTTATAGGACTGCCGACCTCCTACGAGCAGTACTTC
TRBJ1-4 TRBV30 TRBD1 NA CAWRSGTGNEKLFF TGTGCCTGGAGGTCTGGGACAGGGAACGAAAAACTGTTTTTT
TRBJ1-1 TRBV6-5 TRBD1 few CASSYRGQTEAFF TGTGCCAGCAGCTACAGGGGGCAAACTGAAGCTTTCTTT
TRBJ1-1 TRBV30 TRBD1 NA CAWTPGQGNTEAFF TGTGCCTGGACCCCGGGACAGGGGAACACTGAAGCTTTCTTT